This note documents a single TCR beta chain sequence. Losses at the gene ends were 4 bases for V and 5 bases for J; bases not matched to a gene: 6. The germline gives CDR1 SNHLY, CDR2 FYNNEI. There are 14 residues in the CDR3. The source of the sample is a study of cytomegalovirus exposure and HLA in healthy donors. Study in general: Previous work identified around 120 million unique TCR beta sequences from about 179 million T cells.

PCR used 60 Vbeta primers and 13 Jbeta primers. Clones were read by immunoSEQ multiplex PCR, and TCRdb kept only the in-frame ones, dropping some. The table has 150,000 or so clones, around 74% seen once. This clonotype was obtained from a man between 18 and 29 years old in good health and CMV-seronegative. The sample taken for sequencing was PBMCs. The chain employs TRBV2 and TRBJ2-3; 7 nucleotides line up with TRBD2. The CDR3 DNA reads as TGTGCCAGCAGTGTTACTAGCGATTTAGATACGCAGTATTTT. Its translation: CASSVTSDLDTQYF.